This T cell receptor beta chain was observed in a study of blood T cells in healthy people across ages. Only a few counts were recorded for this clonotype. Antigen unknown. The second PCR ran about 6 to 12 cycles with a sample-barcoded 5' primer and J-beta primers. One entry per CDR3 protein results from TCRdb running MiXCR on the 5' RACE reads. The sample lists around 800,000 distinct CDR3 sequences; around 25% were seen once. CDR1 and CDR2 from the germline V gene are ENHRY and SYGVKD. The V segment lost 2 bases and the J segment 4 bases; nucleotides outside the gene matches: 10. CDR3 length: 17 amino acids. General study findings and limits: Aged donors had fewer naive CD4+ cells and lower diversity than long-lived donors.

This same sample was also part of a study on T cells of mothers and their children.

Sequenced sample: blood. This rearrangement joins TRBV10-3 to TRBJ2-5; TRBD2 matches 10 bases. This receptor was taken from a boy between 10 and 17 years old in good health. The CDR3 DNA reads as TGTGCCATCAGTGAGAGAGCTAGCGGGGGCAGCACAGAGACCCAGTACTTC. Its protein is CAISERASGGSTETQYF.